This record looks at one T cell receptor beta chain sequence and its context. Antigen: not known. This specimen comes from a study of cytomegalovirus exposure and HLA in healthy donors. Study results and limitations: A further, later analysis showed that HLA-associated TCR beta chains (compared with equally common others) were more clonally expanded. A later analysis showed TCR association rates differing by HLA locus, peaking at DRB1 and lowest at HLA-C. A few CMV-associated chains proved CMV antigen-specific in vitro. Presence/absence analyses assumed roughly uniform sequencing depth across donors, which may not hold.

PCR involved 60 Vbeta and 13 Jbeta primers. The table came from immunoSEQ multiplex PCR; TCRdb's copy has only in-frame clones and leaves some out. The sample holds about 130,000 clones; roughly four fifths are singletons and the top ten take 2.5% to 3%. This CDR3 has 16 residues. CDR1 LGHNA and CDR2 YSLEER come from the germline V gene. After removal of 4 bases from V and 2 bases from J, the junction contained 9 bases not matched to a gene. This TCR came from a boy between 2 and 10 years old in good health and CMV-seronegative. V gene TRBV4-3 combines with J gene TRBJ2-7; 9 bases match TRBD1. The material sequenced was PBMCs. The CDR3 sequence: CASSRESRDRAYEQYF. The CDR3 region has the DNA TGCGCCAGCAGCCGGGAGTCCCGGGACAGGGCCTACGAGCAGTACTTC.